Listed here are 18 T cell receptor beta chains from one sample, sequenced in a study of shared clonotypes between healthy human individuals. Using immunoSEQ multiplex PCR, the repertoire was profiled, and TCRdb retains in-frame clones only, with some absent. The sample has about 2.4 million clones; over 85% are singletons. The sequenced sample was naive CD4+ T cells from PBMCs. Documented subset: CD45RA+ positively selected. The receptor set was obtained from a man between 18 and 29 years old in good health. Some clones in this sample may be carry-over from other donors' samples.

This chain joins TRBV5-1 and TRBJ2-1; possible D gene TRBD1, 6 bases. Germline V gene sequence: CDR1 SGHRS, CDR2 YFSETQ. Trimming pared 3 bases from V and 8 bases from J, leaving 18 bases between. This CDR3 is 15 amino acids long. The chain's CDR3 is CASSSTGTNGYEQFF. In DNA, the CDR3 is TGCGCCAGCAGCTCGACCGGGACAAATGGATATGAGCAGTTCTTC.

The chain couples TRBV25-1 to TRBJ2-5, with a weak D call TRBD1 (6 bases). Germline V CDR1 and CDR2: MGHDK, SYGVNS. This CDR3 has 15 residues. Trimming shortened V by 5 bases and J by 2 bases, and 15 bases separated the two germline ends. Here the CDR3 reads CASSSLVRGQETQYF. CDR3 bases: TGTGCCAGCAGTTCCCTCGTCAGGGGACAAGAGACCCAGTACTTC.

J is TRBJ1-2 and V is TRBV9, with unresolved D. The germline CDR1 and CDR2 sequences are SGDLS and YYNGEE. This CDR3 spans 13 amino acids. V lost 3 bases to trimming and J lost 2 bases, with 8 bases between them. The chain's CDR3 is CASSADLNYGYTF. CDR3 bases: TGTGCCAGCAGCGCGGACCTAAACTATGGCTACACCTTC.

V is TRBV2 and J is TRBJ2-7, with D unclear. This CDR3 comprises 13 residues. The ends were cut back, 2 bases at V and 1 base at J, with 6 bases in the middle. Germline assignment: CDR1 SNHLY and CDR2 FYNNEI. The CDR3 sequence is CASSEQWSYEQYF. The DNA of the CDR3 is TGTGCCAGCAGTGAACAATGGTCCTACGAGCAGTACTTC.

The V and J genes are TRBV29-1 and TRBJ2-3, with D tentatively TRBD1 (6 bases). Germline V gene lookup returns CDR1 SQVTM and CDR2 ANQGSEA. Trimming took 4 bases from V and 0 from J, leaving 14 bases between them. The CDR3 runs 15 residues. CDR3 sequence: CSVGQDFFSTDTQYF. CDR3 coding DNA: TGCAGCGTTGGACAGGACTTTTTTAGCACAGATACGCAGTATTTT.

The chain couples TRBV29-1 to TRBJ2-4, with D hard to call. This CDR3 is 13 amino acids long. V lost 4 bases and J lost 0, with 7 bases in between. CDR1 and CDR2 from the germline V gene are SQVTM and ANQGSEA. CDR3 region: CSVGALAKNIQYF. DNA of the CDR3: TGCAGCGTTGGGGCTTTAGCCAAAAACATTCAGTACTTC.

The chain couples TRBV6-1 to TRBJ2-5; tentatively, D is TRBD1 or TRBD2 (5 bases each). The germline V gene has CDR1 MNHNS and CDR2 SASEGT. The CDR3 length is 15 residues. Trimming shortened V by 0 bases and J by 7 bases, and 15 bases separated the two germline ends. CDR3 sequence reads: CASSEARAGLGTQYF. CDR3 DNA: TGTGCCAGCAGTGAAGCGAGGGCAGGGTTGGGGACCCAGTACTTC.

J is TRBJ2-1 and V is TRBV28; 11 bases fit TRBD1. Per germline, CDR1 MDHEN and CDR2 SYDVKM. V lost 2 bases to trimming and J lost 14 bases; unmatched junction nucleotides: 2. The length of the CDR3 is 12 residues. The CDR3 region has the DNA TGTGCCAGCAGTTTACCGGGACAGGGGGAGTTCTTC. It is translated as CASSLPGQGEFF. Full variable domain (missing parts from reference TRBV28 and TRBJ2-1): DVKVTQSSRYLVKRTGEKVFLECVQDMDHENMFWYRQDPGLGLRLIYFSYDVKMKEKGDIPEGYSVSREKKERFSLILESASTNQTSMYLCASSLPGQGEFFGPGTRLTVL.

Comment on this clone: Other DNA sequences within the sample encode an identical CDR3. The genes are TRBV28 and TRBJ1-3; no clear D gene. Germline V gives CDR1 MDHEN, CDR2 SYDVKM. V was pared by 2 bases and J by 0 bases, with 2 bases between. The CDR3 is made up of 13 amino acids. The CDR3 region is CASSLHSGNTIYF. CDR3 nucleotides: TGTGCCAGCAGTTTACACTCTGGAAACACCATATATTTT.

The rearrangement joins TRBV7-2 to TRBJ2-7; D is ambiguous. V lost 1 base, J lost 1 base, and 8 bases lay in between. The CDR3 extends over 14 amino acids. Germline lookup yields CDR1 SGHTA and CDR2 FQGNSA. The CDR3 DNA sequence: TGTGCCAGCAGCTTAGAATCCAGTTCCTACGAGCAGTACTTC. As protein: CASSLESSSYEQYF.

This clone was counted a few times. J is TRBJ1-1 and V is TRBV10-3, with D tentatively TRBD1 (6 bases). Germline lookup yields CDR1 ENHRY and CDR2 SYGVKD. Trimming stripped 3 bases from V and 5 bases from J, with 13 bases between. CDR3 length equals 14 residues. The CDR3: CAISDTTGRTEAFF. The CDR3 DNA reads TGTGCCATCAGTGACACAACAGGGAGGACTGAAGCTTTCTTT.

The CDR3 loop reads CASSPHQGEAFF. DNA of the CDR3: TGCGCCAGCAGCCCCCACCAGGGTGAAGCTTTCTTT. The genes are TRBV4-1 and TRBJ1-1; TRBD1 is a possible D gene (5 bases). Looked up from germline, CDR1 is MGHRA and CDR2 is YSYEKL. Trimming cost V 4 bases and J 7 bases, with 10 bases left between them. The CDR3 is made up of 12 amino acids.

The chain employs TRBV5-1 and TRBJ2-7; 9 nucleotides match TRBD2. CDR1 is SGHRS and CDR2 is YFSETQ in the germline V gene. The CDR3 has 17 amino acids. J gave up 7 bases and V 1 base, and 15 bases lay outside the gene matches. CDR3 coding DNA: TGCGCCAGCAGCTTGTTCGGTAGCGGGAGAGATCGGGGGGAGCAGTACTTC. Protein product: CASSLFGSGRDRGEQYF.

Worth noting for this clone: Other DNA sequences in the same sample also yield this CDR3. V and J are TRBV30 and TRBJ2-7; weak D call: TRBD1 (6 bases). The CDR3 spans 12 residues. The germline gives CDR1 GTSNPN, CDR2 SVGIG (reference sequence). V was clipped by 3 bases and J by 7 bases, with 13 bases between them. CDR3: CAWRDSLYEQYF. The CDR3 region has the DNA TGTGCCTGGAGGGACAGCCTCTATGAGCAGTACTTC.

The chain has TRBV7-8 and TRBJ2-7, with a weak D call TRBD1 (5 bases). The V and J ends lost 5 bases and 2 bases respectively, with 13 bases between them. This CDR3 comprises 14 residues. CDR1 SGHVS and CDR2 FQNEAQ come from the germline V gene. The CDR3: CASSPDQGTYEQYF. As DNA, the CDR3 is TGTGCCAGCAGCCCCGACCAGGGAACCTACGAGCAGTACTTC.

The chain joins TRBV7-2 to TRBJ2-3; TRBD2 matches 14 bases. Trimming removed 5 bases from V and 8 bases from J; junction bases left unmatched: 9. The CDR3 spans 16 residues. Germline V lookup: CDR1 SGHTA, CDR2 FQGNSA. The CDR3 DNA sequence: TGTGCCAGCAGCCCAGGGACTAGCGGGAGCCGGGTTACGCAGTATTTT. It codes for CASSPGTSGSRVTQYF.

This clone appeared a single time. The chain uses TRBV19 and TRBJ2-5, with no clear D. The germline gives CDR1 LNHDA, CDR2 SQIVND (reference sequence). CDR3 length: 13 amino acids. Trimming stripped 4 bases from V and 5 bases from J, with 11 bases between. The CDR3 here is CASSSFDEETQYF. CDR3 bases: TGTGCCAGTAGTAGTTTCGACGAGGAGACCCAGTACTTC.

The chain employs TRBV6-6 and TRBJ1-2; TRBD1 matches at 8 bases. Germline trimming cut 4 bases from V and 6 bases from J; bases unmatched to any gene: 10. CDR3 length equals 15 residues. Germline values: CDR1 MNHNY, CDR2 SVGAGI (reference sequence). In nucleotides, the CDR3 is TGTGCCAGCAGTTGGTTAGGACAGGGACATCATGGCTACACCTTC. This sequence encodes CASSWLGQGHHGYTF.